One sample yielded the 13 T cell receptor beta chains listed below, sequenced in a study of T cells in Graves' hyperthyroidism and ophthalmopathy (dated by TCRdb to between 2018 and 2021). Library preparation employed multiplex PCR. The sequencer was an Illumina HiSeq 2000. The TCR beta CDR3 regions were amplified from RNA transcripts. The TCR CDR3 was subjected to a first round of RT-PCR using the HTBI primer set and the Qiagen OneStep RT-PCR kit. TCRdb took the public reads, trimmed them with fastp at Q25, ran MiXCR for clone calling and kept in-frame beta chains. For every CDR3 protein sequence, its rows merge into one entry that carries the most common genes and DNA. In all, the sample holds 350,000 to 450,000 distinct CDR3 sequences, and around 15% of those were seen once. The top ten clones comprise under 30% of the sample. Sample: blood. Receptors originate from a man aged 45-60 years with Graves' ophthalmopathy.

The sample holds a few counts of this clonotype. The chain is built from TRBV6-1 and TRBJ1-1; D unclear. CDR3 length: 15 residues. With 5 bases removed from V and 2 bases from J, the gap between germline ends came to 15 bases. Per the germline V gene, CDR1 is MNHNS and CDR2 is SASEGT. In nucleotides, the CDR3 is TGTGCCAGCAGTACTCCAGCTCTTCAAAACACTGAAGCTTTCTTT. Its protein product is CASSTPALQNTEAFF.

This clonotype appeared many times. The V gene is TRBV5-1, the J gene TRBJ2-7, with 7 bases matching TRBD1. The V segment lost 3 bases and the J segment 1 base; nucleotides outside the gene matches: 16. CDR3 length equals 18 residues. The germline V gene has CDR1 SGHRS and CDR2 YFSETQ. The CDR3 nucleotides read TGCGCCAGCAGCTCAACCGCTAACAGGGGCGCTTTATCCTACGAGCAGTACTTC. The encoded protein is CASSSTANRGALSYEQYF. The full variable domain, completed using reference TRBV5-1 and TRBJ2-7, is KAGVTQTPRYLIKTRGQQVTLSCSPISGHRSVSWYQQTPGQGLQFLFEYFSETQRNKGNFPGRFSGRQFSNSRSEMNVSTLELGDSALYLCASSSTANRGALSYEQYFGPGTRLTVT.

This chain links TRBV9 with TRBJ2-7; D uncertain. This CDR3 spans 14 amino acids. Germline CDR1 reads SGDLS; CDR2 reads YYNGEE. Trimming removed 0 bases at V and 1 base at J, with 8 bases between. CDR3 sequence reads: CASSVVAGSYEQYF. As DNA, the CDR3 is TGTGCCAGCAGCGTAGTAGCAGGATCCTACGAGCAGTACTTC.

This clonotype was recorded at least ten times. This chain uses TRBV27 with TRBJ2-3; 11 bases are shared with TRBD2. V trimming: 2 bases; J trimming: 3 bases; junction bases outside the gene matches: 7. Per germline, CDR1 MNHEY and CDR2 SMNVEV (reference sequence). The CDR3 loop spans 17 amino acids. CDR3 DNA: TGTGCCAGCAGTTTAGCTGCTAGCGGGGGGAAGACAGATACGCAGTATTTT. Its protein product is CASSLAASGGKTDTQYF.

This clonotype was picked up many times. This chain connects TRBV4-2 to TRBJ1-2, with D possibly matching TRBD1 (6 bases). Germline V gene sequence: CDR1 LGHNA, CDR2 YNFKEQ. The CDR3 consists of 16 residues. V lost 3 bases and J 7 bases, leaving 21 bases between the germline ends. CDR3 sequence reads: CASSHQTPDRSRGYTF. The CDR3 bases are TGTGCCAGCAGCCACCAAACCCCCGACAGGTCTCGTGGCTACACCTTC.

This clonotype appeared many times. The genes are TRBV3-1 and TRBJ1-5; no firm D call. V lost 1 base to trimming and J lost 0 bases, with 4 bases between them. Germline CDR1 and CDR2: LGHDT and YNNKEL (reference sequence). The CDR3 is made up of 14 amino acids. In DNA, the CDR3 is TGTGCCAGCAGCCAAGCCTATAGCAATCAGCCCCAGCATTTT. This gives the protein CASSQAYSNQPQHF.

This clonotype has ten or more counts. The genes are TRBV5-1 and TRBJ2-1, with D unclear. The germline gives CDR1 SGHRS, CDR2 YFSETQ. Trimming cost V 0 bases and J 4 bases, with 14 bases left between them. The CDR3 consists of 16 residues. DNA for the CDR3: TGCGCCAGCAGCTTGGGTCGGACGGCAGAGTACAATGAGCAGTTCTTC. Protein product: CASSLGRTAEYNEQFF.

This clonotype was detected many times. V usage is TRBV7-8 and J usage is TRBJ1-2; D gene ambiguous. Germline V gene data show CDR1 as SGHVS and CDR2 as FQNEAQ. This CDR3 is built from 13 residues. Trimming shortened V by 5 bases and J by 5 bases, and 12 bases separated the two germline ends. The CDR3 coding sequence is TGTGCCAGCAGCCTAGGTGCGGGATATGGCTACACCTTC. It codes for CASSLGAGYGYTF.

Regarding this clonotype: Being one base from a much bigger clone, this may be a read error. The chain is built from TRBV12-3 or TRBV12-4 and TRBJ2-3; TRBD2 matches at 16 bases. V shed 5 bases, J shed 12 bases, and the junction held 14 bases outside the gene matches. The CDR3 runs 17 residues. CDR3 in amino acids: CASSIRQLGLAGGPQYF. CDR3 DNA sequence: TGTGCCAGCAGTATCCGCCAACTGGGACTAGCGGGAGGGCCACAGTATTTT.

This sequence joins TRBV6-1 and TRBJ2-5, with D perhaps assigned TRBD1 or TRBD2 (6 bases each). The ends were cut back, 4 bases at V and 5 bases at J, with 14 bases in the middle. Germline V lookup: CDR1 MNHNS, CDR2 SASEGT. This CDR3 is 14 amino acids long. The CDR3 sequence is CASSGLTGAETQYF. The CDR3 DNA is TGTGCCAGCAGTGGCCTGACGGGGGCGGAGACCCAGTACTTC.

This clonotype was counted many times. The chain recombines TRBV3-1 with TRBJ2-1; D not resolved. The CDR3 has 11 amino acids. Per germline, CDR1 LGHDT and CDR2 YNNKEL (reference sequence). The V end lost 4 bases, the J end lost 10 bases, and 8 bases lay between the germline ends. This CDR3 reads CASSRFDEQFF. In nucleotides, the CDR3 is TGTGCCAGCAGCCGCTTCGACGAGCAGTTCTTC.

The chain employs TRBV6-1 and TRBJ1-5; no clear D. The CDR3 runs 13 residues. Germline CDR1 is MNHNS and CDR2 is SASEGT. The V and J ends lost 5 bases and 7 bases respectively, with 12 bases between them. CDR3 amino acids: CASSNGVLQPQHF. In DNA, the CDR3 is TGTGCCAGCAGTAACGGGGTCCTACAGCCCCAGCATTTT.

This clonotype was observed at least ten times. The chain links TRBV6-5 to TRBJ2-1; weak D call: TRBD1 (6 bases). The CDR3 spans 15 residues. Trimming pared 2 bases from V and 10 bases from J, leaving 18 bases between. Germline V lookup: CDR1 MNHEY, CDR2 SVGAGI. This CDR3 is CASSYPAAGDGEQFF. The DNA of the CDR3 is TGTGCCAGCAGTTACCCAGCGGCAGGGGATGGCGAGCAGTTCTTC.